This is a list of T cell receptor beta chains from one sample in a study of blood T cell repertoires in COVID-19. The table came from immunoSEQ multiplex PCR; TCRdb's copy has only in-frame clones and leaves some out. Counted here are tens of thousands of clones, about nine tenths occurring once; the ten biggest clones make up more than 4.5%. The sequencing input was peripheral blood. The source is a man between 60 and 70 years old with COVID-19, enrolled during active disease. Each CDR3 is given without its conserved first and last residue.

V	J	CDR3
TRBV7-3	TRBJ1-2	ASSPSDRMSGYT
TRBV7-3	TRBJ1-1	ASSMTGGQTEAF
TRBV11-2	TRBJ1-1	ASSEGTGGGTEAF
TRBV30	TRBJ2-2	AWSTSTGELF
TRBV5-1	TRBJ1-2	ASSLATGLDDNYT
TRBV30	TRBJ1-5	AWRETGANNQPQH
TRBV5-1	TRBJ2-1	ASSLGLDNEQF
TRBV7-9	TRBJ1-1	ASSFGGRGTEAF
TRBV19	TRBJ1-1	ASSPLEGENTEAF
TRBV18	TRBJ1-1	ASSPGHGQGLNTEAF
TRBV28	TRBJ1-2	ASSFEGAPLYGYT
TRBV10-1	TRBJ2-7	ASSEGQANEQY
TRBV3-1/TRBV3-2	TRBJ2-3	ASTSGRAQDTQY
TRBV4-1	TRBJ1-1	ASSPTGTGWTEAF
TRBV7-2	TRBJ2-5	ASSLLAGAETQY
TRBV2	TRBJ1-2	ASPDGLSTFYGYT
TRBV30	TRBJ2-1	AAATSGLYNEQF
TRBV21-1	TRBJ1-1	ASSLRTGVRAF
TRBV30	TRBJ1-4	AWSPPGTGWGKLF
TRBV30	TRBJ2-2	AWSSGLAGATGELF
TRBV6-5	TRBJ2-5	ASSPSRGGETQY
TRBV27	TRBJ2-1	ASSWGETGGFYNEQF
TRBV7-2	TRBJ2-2	ASSLQGANAGELF
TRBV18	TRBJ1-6	ASSPPSGKSSPLH
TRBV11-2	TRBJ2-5	ASSLGPPGQGQETQY
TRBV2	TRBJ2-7	ASRRTGVPYEQY
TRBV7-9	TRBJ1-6	ASSPGTSNNSPLH
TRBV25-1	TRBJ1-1	ASTDLGRGTEAF
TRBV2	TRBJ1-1	ASSISPERWEGAF
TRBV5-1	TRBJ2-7	ASSTSLDPYEQY
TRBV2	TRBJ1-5	ASSADRTYSNQPQH